The T cell receptor (beta chain) under discussion was sequenced for a study of cytomegalovirus exposure and HLA in healthy donors. Overall study: A subsequent analysis reported that the roughly 120 validation repertoires were produced on the same platform that had also been used for the roughly 700 first-cohort repertoires.

The CDR3 has 12 residues. Germline-derived CDR1 and CDR2 are SGHTA and FQGNSA. Trimming took off 5 bases at V and 7 bases at J, with 11 bases between the two ends. Method: immunoSEQ multiplex PCR; TCRdb's copy keeps in-frame clones and lacks some. Here the sample spans about 150,000 clones, 88% being singletons. This clonotype was obtained from a man between 18 and 29 years old in good health and CMV-seronegative. The chain carries TRBV7-2 and TRBJ1-2; no reliable D call. The sample consisted of PBMCs. The CDR3 reads CASSPTALGYTF. CDR3 DNA sequence: TGTGCCAGCAGCCCCACAGCACTTGGCTACACCTTC.